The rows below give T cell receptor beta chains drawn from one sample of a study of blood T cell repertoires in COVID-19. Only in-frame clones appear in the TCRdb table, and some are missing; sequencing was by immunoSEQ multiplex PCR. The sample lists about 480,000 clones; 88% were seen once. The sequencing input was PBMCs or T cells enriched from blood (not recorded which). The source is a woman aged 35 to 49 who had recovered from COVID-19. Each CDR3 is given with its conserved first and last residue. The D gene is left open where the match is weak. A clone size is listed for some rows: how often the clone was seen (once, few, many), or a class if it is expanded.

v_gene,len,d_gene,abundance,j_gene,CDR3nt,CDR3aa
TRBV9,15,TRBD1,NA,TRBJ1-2,TGTGCCAGCAGCGCTACAGGGGGCCTATACTATGGCTACACCTTC,CASSATGGLYYGYTF
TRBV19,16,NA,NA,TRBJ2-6,TGTGCCAGTAGTATAGGTGGGAGATCTGGGGCCAACGTCCTGACTTTC,CASSIGGRSGANVLTF
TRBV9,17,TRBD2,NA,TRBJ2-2,TGTGCCAGCAGCGTGGGCGCTAGCGGGAGGGCCGCCGGGGAGCTGTTTTTT,CASSVGASGRAAGELFF
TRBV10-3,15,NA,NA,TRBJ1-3,TGTGCCACCGGAAGACAGGACAGCTCTGGAAACACCATATATTTT,CATGRQDSSGNTIYF
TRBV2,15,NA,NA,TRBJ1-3,TGTGCCAGCAGTGTTTCGACAGCGTCTGGAAACACCATATATTTT,CASSVSTASGNTIYF
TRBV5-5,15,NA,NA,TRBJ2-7,TGTGCCAGCAGCCTGGGGGCGACAGAGGTCTACGAGCAGTACTTC,CASSLGATEVYEQYF
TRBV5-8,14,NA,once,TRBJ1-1,TGTGCCAGCATCTGGGGGCAGATGAACACTGAAGCTTTCTTT,CASIWGQMNTEAFF
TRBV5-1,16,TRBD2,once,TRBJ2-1,TGCGCCAGCAGCTTGTTAGCGGGAAGCTCCTACAATGAGCAGTTCTTC,CASSLLAGSSYNEQFF
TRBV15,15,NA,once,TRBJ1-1,TGTGCCACCAGCAGCCGACGAGGGATATGGACTGAAGCTTTCTTT,CATSSRRGIWTEAFF
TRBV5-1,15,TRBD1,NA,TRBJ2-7,TGCGCCAGCAGCCCGTCGACAGGGGTTAGTTACGAGCAGTACTTC,CASSPSTGVSYEQYF
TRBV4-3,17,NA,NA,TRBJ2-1,TGCGCCAGCAGCCAAGCTACAGGGAGTAGCTCCTACAATGAGCAGTTCTTC,CASSQATGSSSYNEQFF
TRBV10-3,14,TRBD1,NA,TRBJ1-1,TGTGCCATCAGTCGACAGGGCATGAACACTGAAGCTTTCTTT,CAISRQGMNTEAFF
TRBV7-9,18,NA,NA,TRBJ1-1,TGTGCCAGCAGCTACCCCCTACTCAGGGGTCTGGGGAACACTGAAGCTTTCTTT,CASSYPLLRGLGNTEAFF
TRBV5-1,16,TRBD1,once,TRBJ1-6,TGCGCCAGCAGCCGGGGACAGGTCAACTATAATTCACCCCTCCACTTT,CASSRGQVNYNSPLHF
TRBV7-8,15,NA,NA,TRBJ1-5,TGTGCCAGCAGCTTAGCGACAGAGAGCAATCAGCCCCAGCATTTT,CASSLATESNQPQHF
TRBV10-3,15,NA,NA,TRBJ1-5,TGTGCCATCAGCCCCAGGGACTCTGGCAATCAGCCCCAGCATTTT,CAISPRDSGNQPQHF